Below, 9 T cell receptor beta chains from the same sample are listed, as sequenced in a study of blood T cell repertoires in COVID-19. Assay used: immunoSEQ multiplex PCR; TCRdb lists only in-frame clones, some missing. The sample has 200,000 to 250,000 clones, about 86% seen once; the top ten hold about 9.8%. Sequenced material: PBMCs or T cells enriched from blood (not recorded which). The receptors stem from a woman aged 50 to 60 with acute COVID-19.

The chain uses TRBV5-5 and TRBJ2-1; 8 bases are shared with TRBD2. The CDR3 totals 17 residues. V was clipped by 5 bases and J by 0 bases; unmatched bases: 10. Germline values: CDR1 SGHKS, CDR2 YYEKEE (reference sequence). DNA for the CDR3: TGTGCCAGCAGGCGAGCGGGAGAGGGGACCTCCTACAATGAGCAGTTCTTC. It is translated as CASRRAGEGTSYNEQFF.

The chain is built from TRBV27 and TRBJ2-6; the D gene is possibly TRBD2 (6 bases). Germline V gene sequence: CDR1 MNHEY, CDR2 SMNVEV (reference sequence). V lost 4 bases, J lost 0 bases, and 7 bases lay in between. The CDR3 is made up of 15 amino acids. CDR3 loop: CASSSGVSGANVLTF. The CDR3 DNA is TGTGCCAGCAGTTCGGGGGTCTCTGGGGCCAACGTCCTGACTTTC.

The chain has TRBV10-3 and TRBJ1-2; a possible D gene is TRBD1 (6 bases). Between the trimmed V and J ends, which lost 3 bases and 5 bases, there was a span of 13 bases. CDR1 is ENHRY, CDR2 SYGVKD, per germline. The CDR3 is made up of 14 amino acids. CDR3 sequence (DNA): TGTGCCATCAGTGAATCGGACAGAAGTTATGGCTACACCTTC. This gives the protein CAISESDRSYGYTF.

This sequence joins TRBV19 and TRBJ2-7; 11 positions agree with TRBD2. The CDR3 loop spans 14 amino acids. V gave up 8 bases and J gave up 4 bases; unmatched junction bases: 7. Germline lookup yields CDR1 LNHDA and CDR2 SQIVND (reference sequence). The CDR3 DNA is TGTGCCAGTCAAAGGACTAGCGGGTTGTACGAGCAGTACTTC. This codes for CASQRTSGLYEQYF.

The table lists this clone with a few counts. This chain links TRBV28 with TRBJ2-2, with D maybe TRBD2 (5 bases). The CDR3 spans 13 residues. Germline V gene sequence: CDR1 MDHEN, CDR2 SYDVKM. Trimming shortened V by 6 bases and J by 6 bases, and 11 bases separated the two germline ends. The CDR3 region has the DNA TGTGCCAGCAGGCCCCTAGCCGCCGGGGAGCTGTTTTTT. Amino acids: CASRPLAAGELFF.

J is TRBJ2-3 and V is TRBV3-1 (or the pseudogene TRBV3-2); TRBD2 is a possible D gene (6 bases). This CDR3 spans 13 amino acids. Germline loops: CDR1 LGHDT, CDR2 YNNKEL (reference sequence). V was cut by 6 bases and J by 2 bases, with 9 bases left in between. For the CDR3, the DNA is TGTGCCAGCAGAGGACTATACACAGATACGCAGTATTTT. The encoded protein is CASRGLYTDTQYF.

J is TRBJ2-7 and V is TRBV19, with 9 bases identical to TRBD1. Per the germline V gene, CDR1 is LNHDA and CDR2 is SQIVND (reference sequence). The CDR3 is made up of 15 amino acids. J gave up 5 bases and V 6 bases, and 11 bases lay outside the gene matches. CDR3 region: CASSRFRDRVNEQYF. The CDR3 DNA reads as TGTGCCAGTAGCAGATTCCGGGACAGGGTGAACGAGCAGTACTTC.

This chain uses TRBV18 with TRBJ2-7; D remains unclear. The ends were cut back, 4 bases at V and 0 bases at J, with 7 bases in the middle. CDR1 is KGHSH, CDR2 LQKENI, per germline. The CDR3 contains 13 residues. CDR3 nucleotide sequence: TGTGCCAGCTCACGAGAGAGCTCCTACGAGCAGTACTTC. Translating gives CASSRESSYEQYF. Combining the CDR3 with reference TRBV18 and TRBJ2-7 gives the whole variable domain NAGVMQNPRHLVRRRGQEARLRCSPMKGHSHVYWYRQLPEEGLKFMVYLQKENIIDESGMPKERFSAEFPKEGPSILRIQQVVRGDSAAYFCASSRESSYEQYFGPGTRLTVT.

The chain recombines TRBV4-3 with TRBJ2-3, with no clear D. Trimming left V 0 bases short and J 4 bases short, with 8 bases between. In germline, CDR1 is LGHNA, CDR2 YSLEER. The CDR3 has 14 amino acids. This CDR3 is CASSQDASSDTQYF. CDR3 sequence (DNA): TGCGCCAGCAGCCAAGATGCGAGCTCAGATACGCAGTATTTT.